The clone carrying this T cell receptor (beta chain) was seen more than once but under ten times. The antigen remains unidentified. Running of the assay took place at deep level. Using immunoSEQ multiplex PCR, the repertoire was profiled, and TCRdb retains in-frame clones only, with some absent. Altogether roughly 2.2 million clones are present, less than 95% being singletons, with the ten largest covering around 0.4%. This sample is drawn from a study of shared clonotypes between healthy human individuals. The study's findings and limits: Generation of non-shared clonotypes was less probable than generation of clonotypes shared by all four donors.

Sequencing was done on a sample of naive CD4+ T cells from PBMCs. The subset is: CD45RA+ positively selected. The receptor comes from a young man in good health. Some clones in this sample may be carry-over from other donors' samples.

For the CDR3, the DNA is TGTGCCAGCAGCCCCCAGGGGCTTGAAGCTTTCTTT. Translation: CASSPQGLEAFF. The V call is TRBV11-2, the J call TRBJ1-1, with D tentatively TRBD1 (6 bases). V lost 5 bases and J lost 7, with 11 bases in between. CDR1 is SGHAT, CDR2 FQNNGV, per germline. The CDR3 spans 12 residues.